The T cell receptor beta chain described here comes from a study of chemoradiotherapy in HPV16-positive cancers. About the research overall: A couple of HPV16-positive patients' cells yielded candidate HPV-specific clones and common motifs.

Assay used: immunoSEQ multiplex PCR; TCRdb lists only in-frame clones, some missing. The data hold about 950 clones, with approximately 90% observed a single time. The source is a human donor with HPV-associated anogenital cancer. The sample consisted of tumor tissue, taken from a patient who underwent chemoradiotherapy.

CDR3 nucleotides: TGCGCCAGCAGCCAAGCTGGGGGCACAGATACGCAGTATTTT. Translation gives CASSQAGGTDTQYF. V gene TRBV4-1 combines with J gene TRBJ2-3; the D is unclear. The CDR3 is 14 amino acids. V was shortened by 1 base and J by 1 base, with 6 bases between the two germline ends. The germline CDR1 and CDR2 sequences are MGHRA and YSYEKL.